This note documents a single T cell receptor beta chain sequence. Its antigen is currently not known. It has no much larger one-base neighbor in the sample; base qualities were not kept. The sample is drawn from a study of blood T cell repertoires in COVID-19 (dated by TCRdb to between 2020 and 2021). Concerning the study at large: Samples from collaborators originated in the United States, Italy and Spain and spanned both the acute and convalescent phases of COVID-19. Deeply sampled blood TCRbeta repertoires from subjects exposed to, actively infected with, or recovered from COVID-19 were included in the dataset. A de-identified subject ID, COVID-19 status, age in years and sex were almost always included in the sample metadata. Where available, HLA class I and class II types were taken from metadata supplied by the sample provider and were not determined by assay-based typing. The repertoires were released in a freely available public database meant as a resource for research on the immune response to SARS-CoV-2. Samples came from the ongoing ImmuneRACE study (first 160 participants) plus 1,254 subjects from 6 global collaborators. The prospective study material was composed of cDNA or gDNA derived from T cells, B-cell-depleted T cells, or PBMCs.

V is shortened by 3 bases, J by 2 bases, and the region joining them spans 14 bases. Measured from the cysteine to the phenylalanine, the CDR3 is 16 residues long. Only the CDR3 part of the read is kept: 48 bases, read in frame from the first base. The germline V gene specifies MGHRA as CDR1 and YSYEKL as CDR2. Whole blood was collected in K2EDTA tubes by collaborating institutions according to the institutions' own protocols. For TCRbeta analysis, collaborators shipped samples in one of three forms: frozen whole blood, isolated PBMCs, or DNA extracted from either of those sample types. Study-wide conclusions, independent of this receptor: How much clinical and demographic metadata was included differed by source and by participant, and the metadata was provided uncurated.

The immunoSEQ Assay, a bias-controlled multiplex PCR, was used to amplify TCRbeta CDR3 regions from genomic DNA. The paper's data handling went like this. The number of nucleated cells in each sample was estimated by amplification of reference gene primers within the assay. Sequence reads were collapsed and filtered to measure the absolute abundance of every unique TCRbeta CDR3 rearrangement. For each sample, productive Simpson clonality was calculated as the square root of Simpson's diversity index over productive rearrangements. TCRdb took over this immuneACCESS table, retaining in-frame rearrangements with V and J assigned. Such tables are incomplete; in checked studies, under half of the missing clones stem from an unresolved V gene, and the remainder is unexplained. D and trimming were read from the DNA, whereas the V and J calls and clone size are those reported in that table. The sample table lists approximately 180,000 clones, about nine tenths of them with a count of one. The ten largest clones represent approximately 0.5% of the sample.

The sequence joins TRBV4-1 to TRBJ1-3, with no D gene named confidently. The sequence was collected from a man over 45 with acute or convalescent COVID-19. The sequencing sample was made of peripheral blood. The sequenced DNA is TGCGCCAGCAGCCAGCAGGCCGGGAAGCCTGGAAACACCATATATTTT. It specifies CASSQQAGKPGNTIYF.